The T cell receptor (beta chain) described here comes from a study of PD-1 blockade in classical Hodgkin lymphoma. Clones were sequenced by immunoSEQ multiplex PCR, and TCRdb holds only the in-frame ones, with some missing. This table holds about 36,000 clones, roughly two thirds found once. The germline gives CDR1 SGHNT, CDR2 YYREEE (reference sequence). Trimming at V came to 4 bases and at J to 5 bases, leaving 8 bases not matched to a gene. The CDR3 runs 14 residues. With respect to this clone: Its antigen remains unknown.

Relapse after autologous stem cell transplantation occurred in every patient, and brentuximab vedotin exposure varied. Findings and limits, study-wide: It was CD4+ TCR diversity, not CD8+, that rose significantly by C4D1. Newly diagnosed patients were reported to start with lower TCR diversity than healthy donors.

Sequenced material: peripheral blood mononuclear cells (PBMCs), taken before the second cycle of nivolumab. The clonotype was recovered from a human donor with classical Hodgkin lymphoma. The chain couples TRBV5-4 to TRBJ2-7; 8 bases fit TRBD1. The CDR3: CASSIRQGFDEQYF. The CDR3 bases are TGTGCCAGCAGCATACGACAGGGGTTCGACGAGCAGTACTTC.